This entry concerns a single TCR beta chain. The table lists this clonotype with many counts. Its cognate antigen has yet to be identified. No base-level quality is on record; no much larger clone is a single base apart. The data are from a study of Graves' ophthalmopathy and Graves' hyperthyroidism (dated by TCRdb to 2017 to 2018). In terms of the full investigation: Peripheral blood was collected at initial diagnosis, before any treatment. The study used signatures of the TCR beta repertoire to tell Graves' ophthalmopathy apart from Graves' hyperthyroidism and to predict which patients would progress to ophthalmopathy. In total, around 140 blood samples were TCR-sequenced: approximately 40 ophthalmopathy, some 75 hyperthyroidism and around 17 hyperthyroidism-to-ophthalmopathy patients. A discovery set of about a hundred patients (43 ophthalmopathy, about 59 stable hyperthyroidism) was enrolled to explore V-J signatures distinguishing ophthalmopathy from hyperthyroidism. For independent validation, a separate cohort was made up of 18 hyperthyroidism patients plus 17 patients who later progressed from hyperthyroidism to ophthalmopathy. In five or six hyperthyroidism patients, T-cell repertoires of thyroid tissue and blood were compared. Following sample collection, hyperthyroidism patients were given methimazole at a starting dose of 30 mg daily, and ophthalmopathy patients were given high-dose intravenous methylprednisolone. The approximately 100 discovery patients were divided at random into training and test sets in a 7:3 ratio. Overall study results and their limits: Sample size was not statistically predetermined, and group allocation was not concealed from the investigators. Most expanded thyroid clonotypes with a frequency above 0.001 also appeared in blood, which suggests that blood repertoires may reflect the immune response in the thyroid. In validation, the model predicted ophthalmopathy progression with about 71% sensitivity and 72.22% specificity; roughly 11 predicted patients were CT-confirmed with GO in a median of around 6.5 months. In cross-validation, the 13-signature model distinguished ophthalmopathy from stable hyperthyroidism with around 90% sensitivity and 81.08% specificity, while in the test set the corresponding values were about 80% and 75%.

Ophthalmopathy patients were characterized by moderately to severely active disease, a Clinical Activity Score of at least 3, a NOSPECS grade of at least 4, and a disease duration under 3 months. Patients with other autoimmune diseases, uncontrolled infections, pregnancy or lactation were excluded from the study. Diagnosis relied on clinical symptoms, serum thyroxine, TRAb, thyroid ultrasound and orbital computed tomography. Using Ficoll-Paque density gradient centrifugation, PBMCs were isolated from roughly 9.2 ml of fresh peripheral blood. Total RNA was extracted with Trizol reagent and quality-checked on an Agilent 2100 Bioanalyzer. The junction shows trimming of 0 bases on V and 5 bases on J, plus 11 bases between the germline ends. The germline V gene encodes CDR1 MNHNS and CDR2 SASEGT. The CDR3 covers 15 residues, taking in both the cysteine and the phenylalanine. Only the CDR3 DNA is retained, 45 bases long and in frame from the first base.

TCR beta CDR3 regions were amplified from RNA transcripts for repertoire sequencing. The first round was an RT-PCR using HTBI primers with the Qiagen OneStep RT-PCR kit, and this first round was followed by a second-round multiplex PCR, then size selection and purification. The libraries underwent paired-end sequencing with 100 bp reads on an Illumina HiSeq2000. From the authors' description of their analysis: SOAPnuke was used for read processing, and reads with adapters, uncalled bases, a mean Phred below 15, or no exact constant-primer or identifier match were discarded. COPE v1.2.5 was used to merge the high-quality paired reads. Clonotypes were defined as unique nucleotide sequences and were aligned to IMGT TRB V, D and J references using MiTCR v1.1. Analysis was restricted to V-J combinations with a frequency above 0.0001, which covered approximately 99% of repertoires. For each V-J combination, a TCR clonal expansion and chaos score was defined as F50 clonal expansion divided by the chaos observed in the TCRdist matrix. Features were reduced by Welch's t-statistics and random forest to more than 10 V-J combinations, which fed a naive Bayes classifier. The Morisita-Horn index was used to measure how similar the thyroid and blood repertoires were. The public reads were run again by TCRdb, first through fastp at Q25 and then through MiXCR, and only productive beta chains were kept. Each entry merges the rows of one CDR3 protein and shows their most common DNA and genes. These V and J calls are TCRdb output, not the study's own analysis. This sample comprises hundreds of thousands of distinct CDR3 sequences, around 14% of them detected only once. Of the sample, 8% to 10% is held by the ten largest clones.

Sequencing was carried out using blood. Recombination connected TRBV6-1 to TRBJ1-5, with the D gene uncertain. The receptor was derived from a young woman with Graves' ophthalmopathy. Donor details come from another sample of the same person, matched by shared clones. The CDR3 protein is CASSEANPEYQPQHF. The bases read TGTGCCAGCAGTGAAGCTAATCCAGAATATCAGCCCCAGCATTTT.